The 16 T cell receptor beta chains in this list originate from one sample, sequenced in a study of blood T cell repertoires in COVID-19 (TCRdb year 2020). The library was prepared using the immunoSEQ multiplex PCR assay. TCRdb holds this immuneACCESS table with in-frame rearrangements only. Some clones are missing; in checked studies, unresolved V genes explain under half, and the rest has no known cause. For this sample the table gives some 150,000 clones, of which about 86% were detected only once. The leading ten clones occupy around 8.4% of the sample. Input material: peripheral blood. The receptors stem from an older woman with acute or convalescent COVID-19.

The J gene is TRBJ1-6, the V gene TRBV28, with D perhaps matching TRBD1 (6 bases). With 6 bases removed from V and 8 bases from J, the gap between germline ends came to 11 bases. The germline V gene has CDR1 MDHEN and CDR2 SYDVKM. The CDR3 is made up of 13 amino acids. The CDR3 sequence: CASRQHRDSPLHF. Written as DNA, the CDR3 is TGTGCCAGCAGGCAACACAGGGATTCACCCCTCCACTTT.

The chain links TRBV5-4 to TRBJ1-1; no definite D call. The CDR3 is 12 amino acids. Trimming took 4 bases from V and 4 from J, leaving 8 bases between them. CDR1 is SGHNT, CDR2 YYREEE, per germline (reference sequence). CDR3 bases: TGTGCCAGCAGCCGCGTCCCCACTGAAGCTTTCTTT. Translating it yields CASSRVPTEAFF.

The chain is built from TRBV7-2 and TRBJ2-3; TRBD2 matches at 12 bases. This CDR3 spans 18 amino acids. With V trimmed by 3 bases and J by 1 base, 8 bases remained unmatched. Germline CDR1 reads SGHTA; CDR2 reads FQGNSA. The DNA for the CDR3 is TGTGCCAGCAGCTTGAGGACTAGCGGGGTAACTCGCACAGATACGCAGTATTTT. It codes for CASSLRTSGVTRTDTQYF.

J is TRBJ1-2 and V is TRBV12-5; 8 bases map to TRBD1. J lost 7 bases, V lost 6 bases, and 7 bases had no gene match. This CDR3 is 13 amino acids long. The germline gives CDR1 LGHNT, CDR2 FRNRAP. The CDR3 region has the DNA TGTGCTAGTGGCGCGGACAGGGCGAGTGGCTACACCTTC. Protein: CASGADRASGYTF.

The rearrangement links TRBV30 to TRBJ1-6, with 7 bases identical to TRBD1. The CDR3 contains 17 residues. The germline CDR1 and CDR2 sequences are GTSNPN and SVGIG (reference sequence). After removal of 3 bases from V and 0 bases from J, the junction contained 8 bases not matched to a gene. The CDR3 DNA reads TGTGCCTGGAGCGCAGACAGGGTTAGCTCCTATAATTCACCCCTCCACTTT. Translated, it gives CAWSADRVSSYNSPLHF.

This chain uses TRBV9 with TRBJ2-7; 10 bases match TRBD1. Unmatched junction bases numbered 7, after V lost 7 bases and J lost 6 bases. CDR1 is SGDLS, CDR2 YYNGEE, per germline. CDR3 length equals 13 residues. This CDR3 is CASGTGDSREQYF. The DNA of the CDR3 is TGTGCCAGCGGGACAGGGGACTCTCGCGAGCAGTACTTC.

The chain uses TRBV15 and TRBJ2-5, with TRBD2 matching 9 bases. CDR3 length equals 14 residues. Germline values: CDR1 LNHNV, CDR2 YYDKDF (reference sequence). V was pared by 4 bases and J by 4 bases, with 4 bases of the junction left unmatched. DNA of the CDR3: TGTGCCACCAGCACGCTAGCGGGGCGAGAGACCCAGTACTTC. Its translation: CATSTLAGRETQYF.

The chain combines TRBV5-6 with TRBJ2-7; 12 bases agree with TRBD2. The CDR3 has 17 residues. Trimming removed 4 bases from V and 0 bases from J; junction bases left unmatched: 8. CDR1 and CDR2 (germline): SGHDT, YYEEEE. The CDR3 loop reads CASSETSGGDLSYEQYF. CDR3 nucleotides: TGTGCCAGCAGCGAGACTAGCGGGGGCGACCTCTCCTACGAGCAGTACTTC.

This clone was seen once. The chain recombines TRBV19 with TRBJ2-5; 9 nucleotides line up with TRBD1. Germline CDR1 LNHDA, CDR2 SQIVND (reference sequence). The CDR3 consists of 13 residues. J lost 5 bases, V lost 6 bases, and 4 bases had no gene match. Written as DNA, the CDR3 is TGTGCCAGTAGCCGGGACAGGGTTGAGACCCAGTACTTC. Translating gives CASSRDRVETQYF.

The V call is TRBV7-2, the J call TRBJ1-5; unclear D gene. The CDR3 is 15 residues long. Deletions cut 4 bases from V and 3 bases from J, with 13 bases between. The V gene's germline CDR1 is SGHTA and CDR2 FQGNSA. In DNA, the CDR3 is TGTGCCAGCAGCTACTGGGAGGGTCCCAATCAGCCCCAGCATTTT. Translating gives CASSYWEGPNQPQHF.

With respect to this clone: Compared with germline, one end of the junction differs, possibly owing to a read error. V is TRBV30 and J is TRBJ2-3; D is undetermined. This CDR3 has 12 amino acids. Germline V CDR1 and CDR2: GTSNPN, SVGIG (reference sequence). The CDR3 is CAWSVGAAGSIF. CDR3 nucleotides: TGTGCCTGGAGTGTCGGTGCAGCAGGTTCAATATTT.

This chain connects TRBV24-1 to TRBJ2-4; D might be TRBD2 (5 bases). Germline CDR1 reads KGHDR; CDR2 reads SFDVKD. This CDR3 has 14 amino acids. The V end was cut by 5 bases, the J end by 0 bases, with 7 bases between. CDR3 residues: CATSGEGAKNIQYF. CDR3 bases: TGTGCCACCAGTGGAGAGGGAGCCAAAAACATTCAGTACTTC.

This clone appeared once. The chain is built from TRBV7-3 and TRBJ2-1, with TRBD2 as a possible D gene (5 bases). CDR3 size: 14 residues. Looked up from germline, CDR1 is SGHTA and CDR2 is FQGTGA. V dropped 5 bases and J dropped 2 bases, with 10 bases sitting between them. The CDR3 nucleotides are TGTGCCAGCAGCCCCCCCGGGACCTACAATGAGCAGTTCTTC. Translated: CASSPPGTYNEQFF.

The chain uses TRBV5-1 and TRBJ1-3, with D perhaps matching TRBD1 (6 bases). Trimming pared 6 bases from V and 2 bases from J, leaving 12 bases between. Germline assignment: CDR1 SGHRS and CDR2 YFSETQ. CDR3 length: 14 residues. CDR3 residues: CASTPQGTGNTIYF. The CDR3 DNA follows: TGCGCCAGCACTCCTCAGGGGACTGGAAACACCATATATTTT.

This chain links TRBV6-6 with TRBJ1-3; D ambiguous. The V gene lost 7 bases and the J gene lost 2 bases, with 12 bases spanning the gap. The germline V gene encodes CDR1 MNHNY and CDR2 SVGAGI (reference sequence). The CDR3 runs 14 residues. CDR3 sequence: CASTPSLAGNTIYF. The CDR3 DNA reads as TGTGCCAGCACCCCGAGCCTTGCTGGAAACACCATATATTTT.

The genes are TRBV19 and TRBJ2-7; TRBD1 aligns across 9 bases. Germline-derived CDR1 and CDR2 are LNHDA and SQIVND (reference sequence). This CDR3 is 15 amino acids long. V shed 4 bases and J 4 bases; nucleotides not matched to a gene: 8. CDR3 sequence: CASSTGRDRAYEQYF. DNA for the CDR3: TGTGCCAGTAGTACGGGCCGGGACAGGGCATACGAGCAGTACTTC.